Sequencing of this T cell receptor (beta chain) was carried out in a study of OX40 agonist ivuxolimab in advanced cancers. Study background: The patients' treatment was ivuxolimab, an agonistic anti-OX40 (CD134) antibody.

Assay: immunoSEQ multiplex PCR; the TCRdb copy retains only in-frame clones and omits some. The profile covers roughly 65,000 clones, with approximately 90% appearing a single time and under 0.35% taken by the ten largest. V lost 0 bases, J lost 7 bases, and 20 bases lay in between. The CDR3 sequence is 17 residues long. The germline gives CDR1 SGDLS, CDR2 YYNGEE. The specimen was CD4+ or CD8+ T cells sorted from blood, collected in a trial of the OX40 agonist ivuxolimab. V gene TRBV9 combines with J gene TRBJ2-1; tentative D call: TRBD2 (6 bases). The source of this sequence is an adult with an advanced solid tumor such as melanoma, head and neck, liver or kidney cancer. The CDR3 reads CASSVDPPGALDNEQFF. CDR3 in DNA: TGTGCCAGCAGCGTAGACCCACCGGGAGCTCTAGATAATGAGCAGTTCTTC. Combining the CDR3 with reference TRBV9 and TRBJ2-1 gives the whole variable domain DSGVTQTPKHLITATGQRVTLRCSPRSGDLSVYWYQQSLDQGLQFLIQYYNGEERAKGNILERFSAQQFPDLHSELNLSSLELGDSALYFCASSVDPPGALDNEQFFGPGTRLTVL.